One sample yielded the 18 T cell receptor beta chains listed below, sequenced in a study of blood T cell repertoires in COVID-19. The assay was immunoSEQ multiplex PCR, and TCRdb's table has in-frame clones only and misses some. The sample carries 160,000 or so clones, 80% recorded once. Sequencing used peripheral blood. The origin of the receptors is a man aged 70-80 years with active or convalescent COVID-19.

The CDR3 nucleotides are TGCGCCAGCAGCTTGGCAACTAGCGGGAAAGGTGAGCAGTTCTTC. Encoded protein: CASSLATSGKGEQFF. The chain links TRBV5-1 to TRBJ2-1; TRBD2 aligns across 10 bases. Germline V gene sequence: CDR1 SGHRS, CDR2 YFSETQ. The CDR3 contains 15 residues. With V trimmed by 0 bases and J by 9 bases, 6 bases remained unmatched.

The CDR3, as DNA: TGTGCCAGCAGCTTAACGGCCTACAATGAGCAGTTCTTC. Amino acids: CASSLTAYNEQFF. This sequence joins TRBV7-9 and TRBJ2-1; D is uncertain. The germline V gene has CDR1 SEHNR and CDR2 FQNEAQ (reference sequence). V lost 2 bases to trimming and J lost 2 bases, with 4 bases between them. This CDR3 has 13 amino acids.

The rearrangement links TRBV5-1 to TRBJ1-6; TRBD1 matches at 12 bases. V lost 0 bases, J lost 10 bases, and 8 bases stayed unmatched. The germline CDR1 and CDR2 sequences are SGHRS and YFSETQ. The length of the CDR3 is 17 residues. CDR3 sequence (DNA): TGCGCCAGCAGCTTGGGCGGGACAGGGGGCTCACGATCACCCCTCCACTTT. Its protein is CASSLGGTGGSRSPLHF.

The chain carries TRBV6-6 and TRBJ1-1, with D possibly being TRBD1 (6 bases). CDR3 length: 15 residues. Trimming stripped 2 bases from V and 4 bases from J, with 14 bases between. Germline assignment: CDR1 MNHNY and CDR2 SVGAGI (reference sequence). The CDR3 DNA follows: TGTGCCAGCAGTTACGAACAGGGAAGTGGCACTGAAGCTTTCTTT. Encoded protein: CASSYEQGSGTEAFF.

This clone has just a few counts. This chain links TRBV9 with TRBJ1-2; 10 bases align to TRBD1. The J segment lost 7 bases and the V segment lost 2 bases, leaving 11 bases of the junction unmatched. CDR3 length: 16 residues. Looked up from germline, CDR1 is SGDLS and CDR2 is YYNGEE. CDR3 sequence: CASSVTDRGRQGGYTF. The CDR3 DNA reads TGTGCCAGCAGCGTCACCGACAGGGGGCGCCAGGGTGGCTACACCTTC.

The genes are TRBV30 and TRBJ2-5, with 10 bases that match TRBD1. The CDR3 consists of 15 residues. Germline V lookup: CDR1 GTSNPN, CDR2 SVGIG (reference sequence). The V gene end was trimmed by 4 bases and the J gene end by 2 bases; junction bases not matched to a gene: 7. The chain's CDR3 is CAWTGQGVPQETQYF. The CDR3 DNA is TGTGCCTGGACCGGACAGGGGGTTCCGCAAGAGACCCAGTACTTC.

The chain couples TRBV7-9 to TRBJ2-5; 7 bases fit TRBD2. The germline V gene encodes CDR1 SEHNR and CDR2 FQNEAQ (reference sequence). After removal of 2 bases from V and 5 bases from J, the junction contained 8 bases not matched to a gene. CDR3 size: 15 residues. This CDR3 is CASSLTEYSGETQYF. In DNA, the CDR3 is TGTGCCAGCAGCTTAACAGAGTATAGCGGGGAGACCCAGTACTTC.

The rearrangement links TRBV30 to TRBJ1-2; possible D gene TRBD1, 5 bases. The CDR3 extends over 12 amino acids. Germline V gene data show CDR1 as GTSNPN and CDR2 as SVGIG (reference sequence). Trimming took off 5 bases at V and 5 bases at J, with 12 bases between the two ends. The CDR3, as DNA: TGTGCCTGGGACAACGGGGGATATGGCTACACCTTC. Translation gives CAWDNGGYGYTF.

This clone was seen only a few times. This chain uses TRBV4-1 with TRBJ2-7, with 8 positions matching TRBD1. With V trimmed by 0 bases and J by 1 base, 20 bases remained unmatched. This CDR3 has 21 residues. Germline CDR1 MGHRA, CDR2 YSYEKL. CDR3 region: CASSQDSQLGRGRWGSYEQYF. CDR3 DNA: TGCGCCAGCAGCCAAGACTCCCAGCTTGGCAGGGGGCGATGGGGTTCCTACGAGCAGTACTTC.

The chain links TRBV19 to TRBJ1-5; possibly TRBD1 for D (6 bases). From germline, CDR1 is LNHDA and CDR2 SQIVND (reference sequence). This CDR3 region has 16 residues. Deletions cut 5 bases from V and 7 bases from J, with 21 bases between. The CDR3 region has the DNA TGTGCCAGTAGTGCCGCGACAGGCCGCCCTCAGCAGCCCCAGCATTTT. This translates into CASSAATGRPQQPQHF.

V usage is TRBV6-6 and J usage is TRBJ1-2; tentatively, D is TRBD1 (6 bases). The CDR3 is made up of 14 amino acids. Trimming pared 4 bases from V and 2 bases from J, leaving 11 bases between. Germline V gene sequence: CDR1 MNHNY, CDR2 SVGAGI (reference sequence). The CDR3 here is CASSFLQGNYGYTF. The CDR3 region has the DNA TGTGCCAGCAGTTTCCTACAGGGAAACTATGGCTACACCTTC.

The chain employs TRBV7-9 and TRBJ2-1, with TRBD2 matching 8 bases. Per the germline V gene, CDR1 is SEHNR and CDR2 is FQNEAQ (reference sequence). The CDR3 covers 14 residues. Trimming removed 3 bases from V and 6 bases from J; junction bases left unmatched: 4. The CDR3 DNA follows: TGTGCCAGCAGCTTCGGACTAGCAGGCAATGAGCAGTTCTTC. Translating gives CASSFGLAGNEQFF. The variable domain in full, completed from reference TRBV7-9 and TRBJ2-1, reads DTGVSQNPRHKITKRGQNVTFRCDPISEHNRLYWYRQTLGQGPEFLTYFQNEAQLEKSRLLSDRFSAERPKGSFSTLEIQRTEQGDSAMYLCASSFGLAGNEQFFGPGTRLTVL.

Here the CDR3 reads CASGRHGPQHF. CDR3 in DNA: TGTGCTAGTGGTAGACACGGGCCCCAGCATTTT. The chain links TRBV12-5 to TRBJ1-5; D is ambiguous. The V end was cut by 5 bases, the J end by 9 bases, with 8 bases between. CDR1 and CDR2 from the germline V gene are LGHNT and FRNRAP. There are 11 residues in the CDR3.

This clone was found a few times. V gene TRBV5-1 combines with J gene TRBJ2-2; 12 bases align to TRBD2. CDR3 size: 17 residues. The germline V gene has CDR1 SGHRS and CDR2 YFSETQ. The V gene end was trimmed by 3 bases and the J gene end by 4 bases; junction bases not matched to a gene: 7. The CDR3 region has the DNA TGCGCCAGCAGCTATCTAGCGGGAGGGCCCTCCACCGGGGAGCTGTTTTTT. As protein: CASSYLAGGPSTGELFF. The full variable domain, completed using reference TRBV5-1 and TRBJ2-2, is KAGVTQTPRYLIKTRGQQVTLSCSPISGHRSVSWYQQTPGQGLQFLFEYFSETQRNKGNFPGRFSGRQFSNSRSEMNVSTLELGDSALYLCASSYLAGGPSTGELFFGEGSRLTVL.

As for this clone: This CDR3 is also generated by other DNA sequences in the sample. This chain connects TRBV10-3 to TRBJ1-2, with D tentatively TRBD1 (6 bases). Between the trimmed V and J ends, which lost 0 bases and 8 bases, there was a span of 10 bases. The germline V gene has CDR1 ENHRY and CDR2 SYGVKD. This CDR3 has 13 amino acids. CDR3 protein: CAISESAGVGYTF. CDR3 DNA sequence: TGTGCCATCAGTGAGTCGGCAGGGGTCGGCTACACCTTC.

The rearrangement links TRBV18 to TRBJ1-2, with 10 bases fitting TRBD1. The trim removed 3 bases at V and 4 bases at J, leaving 5 bases unmatched. The CDR3 is 15 residues long. Germline V gene data show CDR1 as KGHSH and CDR2 as LQKENI. The CDR3 DNA follows: TGTGCCAGCTCACCGCCGGGACAGGGGACCTATGGCTACACCTTC. It codes for CASSPPGQGTYGYTF.

The V and J genes are TRBV7-8 and TRBJ1-2, with D possibly matching TRBD1 (6 bases). The germline gives CDR1 SGHVS, CDR2 FQNEAQ. The CDR3 is 15 residues long. Trimming cost V 6 bases and J 5 bases, with 19 bases left between them. In DNA, the CDR3 is TGTGCCAGCAGGGTTTCAGGGGCCTCAGGGTATGGCTACACCTTC. The encoded protein is CASRVSGASGYGYTF.

The chain combines TRBV4-2 with TRBJ2-2; TRBD2 agrees at 7 bases. The ends lost 3 bases at V and 3 bases at J; junction bases unmatched: 13. This CDR3 has 18 amino acids. The V gene's germline CDR1 is LGHNA and CDR2 YNFKEQ. This CDR3 reads CASSHALALGGDTGELFF. CDR3 DNA: TGTGCCAGCAGCCACGCCCTAGCACTTGGGGGGGACACCGGGGAGCTGTTTTTT.